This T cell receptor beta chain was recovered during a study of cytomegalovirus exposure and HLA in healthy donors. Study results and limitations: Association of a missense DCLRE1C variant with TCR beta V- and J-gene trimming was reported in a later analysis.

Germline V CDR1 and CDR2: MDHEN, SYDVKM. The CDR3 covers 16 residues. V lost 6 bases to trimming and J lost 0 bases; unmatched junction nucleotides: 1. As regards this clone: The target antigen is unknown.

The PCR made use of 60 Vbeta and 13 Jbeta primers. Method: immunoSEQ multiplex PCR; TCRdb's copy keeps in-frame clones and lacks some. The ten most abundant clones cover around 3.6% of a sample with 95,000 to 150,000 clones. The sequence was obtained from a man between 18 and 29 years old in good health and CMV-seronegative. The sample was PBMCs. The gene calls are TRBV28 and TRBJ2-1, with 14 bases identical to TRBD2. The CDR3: CASRGLAGASYNEQFF. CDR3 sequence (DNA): TGTGCCAGCAGGGGACTAGCGGGGGCCTCCTACAATGAGCAGTTCTTC.